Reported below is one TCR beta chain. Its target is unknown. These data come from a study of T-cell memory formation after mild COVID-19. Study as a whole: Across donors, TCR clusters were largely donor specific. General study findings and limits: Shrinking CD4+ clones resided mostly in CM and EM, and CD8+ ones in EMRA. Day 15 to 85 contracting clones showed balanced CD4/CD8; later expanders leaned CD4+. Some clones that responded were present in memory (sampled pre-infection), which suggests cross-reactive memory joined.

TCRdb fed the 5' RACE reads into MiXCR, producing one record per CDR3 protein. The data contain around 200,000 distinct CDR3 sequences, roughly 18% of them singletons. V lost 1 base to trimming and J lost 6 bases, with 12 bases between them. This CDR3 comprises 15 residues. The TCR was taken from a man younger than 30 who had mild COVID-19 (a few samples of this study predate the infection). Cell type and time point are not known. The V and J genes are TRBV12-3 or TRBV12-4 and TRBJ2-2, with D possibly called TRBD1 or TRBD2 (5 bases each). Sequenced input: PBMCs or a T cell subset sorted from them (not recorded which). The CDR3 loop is CASSLGDHFAGELFF. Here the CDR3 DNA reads TGTGCCAGCAGTTTAGGGGACCACTTTGCCGGGGAGCTGTTTTTT.